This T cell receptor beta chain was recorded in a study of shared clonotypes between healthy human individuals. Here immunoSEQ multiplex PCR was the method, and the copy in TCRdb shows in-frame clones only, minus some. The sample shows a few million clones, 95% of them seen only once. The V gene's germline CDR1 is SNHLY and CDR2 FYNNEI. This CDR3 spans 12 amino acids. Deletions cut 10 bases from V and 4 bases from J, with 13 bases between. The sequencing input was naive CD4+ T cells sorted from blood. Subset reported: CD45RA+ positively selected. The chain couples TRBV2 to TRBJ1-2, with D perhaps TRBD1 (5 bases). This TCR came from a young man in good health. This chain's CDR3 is CATPTDGYGYTF. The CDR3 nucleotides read TGTGCCACTCCGACAGACGGCTATGGCTACACCTTC.